The table lists the clone carrying this T cell receptor beta chain with many counts. The entry originates in a study of T-cell memory formation after mild COVID-19. Study-level background: Largely, the TCR clusters proved donor specific.

TCRdb redid the calling of the 5' RACE reads with MiXCR, one entry per CDR3 protein. The sample shows some 150,000 distinct CDR3 sequences, more than 13% of them seen only once. The V segment lost 5 bases and the J segment 7 bases; nucleotides outside the gene matches: 17. This CDR3 comprises 17 residues. Source material: PBMCs or a T cell subset sorted from them (not recorded which). This TCR was sampled from an adult woman who had mild COVID-19 (a few samples of this study predate the infection). Cell type and time point are not known. The chain links TRBV12-3 or TRBV12-4 to TRBJ2-1, with TRBD2 identical over 7 bases. CDR3 region: CASSPTSPSSYNNEQFF. CDR3 coding DNA: TGTGCCAGCAGTCCGACTAGCCCGAGCTCCTACAATAATGAGCAGTTCTTC.